This T cell receptor (beta chain) appears in the sequencing data of a study of blood T cell repertoires in COVID-19. Whole-study context: Donors in the United States, Italy and Spain gave samples during acute or convalescent COVID-19. Sample material is recorded as cDNA or gDNA derived from T cells, B-cell-depleted T cells, or PBMCs.

In the original workflow: Cell counts per sample came from amplifying reference gene primers. TCRdb keeps only in-frame clones here, not all; method: immunoSEQ multiplex PCR. V and J calls and clone size are those listed in that table; D and trimming were worked out from the DNA. Among some 37,000 clones listed, around nine tenths were seen once. The TCR comes from an older woman with acute or convalescent COVID-19. The specimen sequenced was peripheral blood.

The CDR3, as DNA: TGTGCCAGCAGTCGGGGTTCAGAGACCCAGTACTTC. It translates to CASSRGSETQYF. The J gene is TRBJ2-5, the V gene TRBV12-3 or TRBV12-4, with D tentatively TRBD2 (5 bases). The CDR3 loop spans 12 amino acids. Trimming cost V 5 bases and J 4 bases, with 8 bases left between them.